The rows below give T cell receptor beta chains drawn from one sample of a study of post-analysis software for immune sequencing data. TCRdb analysed the PCR reads with MiXCR anew, one entry per CDR3 protein. The sample records roughly 410,000 distinct CDR3 sequences, less than 35% being singletons. Sequenced: blood. The receptors originated from a girl between 5 and 17 years old with multiple sclerosis. Both conserved end residues are trimmed from each CDR3.

j_call v_call cdr3_aa
TRBJ2-7 TRBV7-2 ASSLGTGVDEQY
TRBJ1-6 TRBV12-3/TRBV12-4 ASSLAGTPLH
TRBJ2-1 TRBV20-1 SAPPRSYNEQF
TRBJ2-3 TRBV6-1 ASTQPGLSGATDTQY
TRBJ1-2 TRBV6-5 ASSYSAGNYGYT
TRBJ1-2 TRBV9 ASSGGVNYGYT
TRBJ2-7 TRBV3-1 ASSQGAGTSGRAQY
TRBJ2-7 TRBV5-1 ASSPGGEFYEQY
TRBJ1-1 TRBV27 ACSLGQGMNTEAF
TRBJ2-5 TRBV29-1 SVEDLRGKETQY
TRBJ1-2 TRBV11-2 ASSLDLSRNYGYT
TRBJ2-7 TRBV5-1 ASRDSLSYEQY
TRBJ2-7 TRBV3-1 ASSQAPSYEQY
TRBJ1-6 TRBV20-1 SAREDSSSYNSPLH
TRBJ2-7 TRBV5-1 ASSFGDTSYEQY
TRBJ2-7 TRBV5-1 ASSPQDSYEQY
TRBJ2-3 TRBV24-1 ATSDSGLAGLSTDTQY
TRBJ2-1 TRBV5-1 ASSFRQGLSYNEQF
TRBJ1-5 TRBV7-9 ASSLGRGDNQPQH
TRBJ2-7 TRBV21-1 ASSKLQGTSSYEQY
TRBJ2-1 TRBV20-1 SARGSNEQF
TRBJ1-2 TRBV6-2/TRBV6-3 ASSSRNYGYT
TRBJ1-2 TRBV7-9 ASSSVLGTDANYGYT
NA TRBV20-1 SASTTGHEQY
TRBJ2-5 TRBV6-6 ASSYTGETQY
TRBJ2-7 TRBV12-3/TRBV12-4 ASTDRAEQY
NA TRBV12-3/TRBV12-4 ASSPSPDEQY
TRBJ2-3 TRBV12-3/TRBV12-4 ASRSTGQGRDTQY
TRBJ2-3 TRBV5-1 ASRPGLVTDTQY
TRBJ1-5 TRBV7-2 AGSLVGGSNQPQH
TRBJ1-5 TRBV28 ASSSRAVLNQPQH
TRBJ2-1 TRBV20-1 SARDLGGGASSYNEQF
TRBJ1-2 TRBV4-1 ASSQVFQQGRYGYT
TRBJ2-3 TRBV25-1 ASSDGGWGVTDTQY
TRBJ2-3 TRBV29-1 SVEGGPHYTDTQY
TRBJ1-5 TRBV12-3/TRBV12-4 ASTVGTRFPQH
TRBJ2-3 TRBV7-2 ASSLDRAADTQY
TRBJ2-7 TRBV28 ASSLLTRTSGLYEQY
TRBJ1-1 TRBV18 ASSPTLLDWGTEAF
TRBJ1-6 TRBV28 ASSPHNSPLH
TRBJ2-1 TRBV6-5 ASSYSPDSEQF
TRBJ2-7 TRBV7-2 ASSFGTAQY
TRBJ2-1 TRBV7-9 ASSLRAGPRNEQF
TRBJ2-1 TRBV25-1 ASMSGTEQF
TRBJ1-2 TRBV20-1 SARGSTGNYGYT
TRBJ1-2 TRBV4-1 ASSPGDSLGYGYT
TRBJ2-7 TRBV3-1 ASSPEGRGAY
TRBJ2-1 TRBV20-1 SASAGGFYNERF
TRBJ2-7 TRBV29-1 SVEISGGASYEQY
TRBJ2-7 TRBV5-1 ASSLDALAGLPPFYEQY
TRBJ1-2 TRBV28 ASSSSGTGGTRDGYT
TRBJ2-5 TRBV4-1 ASSQGTSGGEETQY
TRBJ2-7 TRBV6-1 ASNDNLVLAGGPGYEQY